This TCR beta chain comes out of a study of response to subunit inactivated influenza vaccine. Study-level points and caveats: Authors suggested few new T cells are recruited by each seasonal influenza vaccination.

Germline lookup yields CDR1 SGHAT and CDR2 FQNNGV. The CDR3 runs 14 residues. The V and J ends lost 5 bases and 7 bases respectively, with 15 bases between them. TCRdb independently ran MiXCR on the RT-PCR reads; one entry per CDR3 protein. The table lists hundreds of thousands of distinct CDR3 sequences, 12% to 15% of them singletons. This clonotype has a handful of counts. The antigen is unknown. The receptor was derived from a man in his fifties who received an inactivated influenza vaccine. The input for sequencing was PBMCs from blood, taken 14 to 15 days before vaccination. V gene TRBV11-2 combines with J gene TRBJ2-1, with D perhaps matching TRBD2 (7 bases). CDR3 region: CASSPAAGANEQFF. The CDR3, as DNA: TGTGCCAGCAGCCCGGCCGCGGGGGCTAATGAGCAGTTCTTC.